Below are 18 T cell receptor beta chains sequenced from a single sample in a study of cytomegalovirus exposure and HLA in healthy donors (dated by TCRdb to the late 2010s). The library came from the immunoSEQ multiplex PCR assay. A mixture of 60 forward primers for TCR Vbeta segments and 13 reverse primers for TCR Jbeta segments was used in the multiplex PCR. Not all clones reach the TCRdb copy of this immuneACCESS table, which keeps in-frame sequences only. Checked studies attribute under half of the gap to unresolved V genes and leave the rest unexplained. The sample table lists about 100,000 clones, around 84% of them with a count of one. Together, the top ten hold 1.2% of the sample. Sample: PBMCs. These receptors were taken from a woman aged 18 to 35 in good health and CMV-seronegative.

The chain carries TRBV4-2 and TRBJ2-7, with 7 nucleotides matching TRBD1. CDR1 and CDR2 from the germline V gene are LGHNA and YNFKEQ. V shed 3 bases, J shed 3 bases, and the junction held 5 bases outside the gene matches. The CDR3 consists of 14 residues. The CDR3 here is CASSQRQGLYEQYF. The CDR3 region has the DNA TGTGCCAGCAGCCAGAGACAGGGTCTCTACGAGCAGTACTTC.

V usage is TRBV4-2 and J usage is TRBJ2-7; 11 bases are a match to TRBD2. Unmatched junction bases numbered 15, after V lost 3 bases and J lost 5 bases. This CDR3 is 18 amino acids long. Per the germline V gene, CDR1 is LGHNA and CDR2 is YNFKEQ. DNA of the CDR3: TGTGCCAGCAGCCACGACCCTAAGGTAGCGGGAGGGCTGGACGAGCAGTACTTC. Its protein is CASSHDPKVAGGLDEQYF.

This clone has only a few counts. The rearrangement uses TRBV7-9 and TRBJ1-2, with D perhaps TRBD1 (5 bases). Germline V gene sequence: CDR1 SEHNR, CDR2 FQNEAQ (reference sequence). The CDR3 is made up of 15 amino acids. V lost 5 bases, J lost 7 bases, and 20 bases lay in between. CDR3 in amino acids: CASSRGEGWASGYTF. In nucleotides, the CDR3 is TGTGCCAGCAGCAGAGGGGAGGGTTGGGCTTCTGGCTACACCTTC. Full variable domain (rest looked up from reference TRBV7-9 and TRBJ1-2): DTGVSQNPRHKITKRGQNVTFRCDPISEHNRLYWYRQTLGQGPEFLTYFQNEAQLEKSRLLSDRFSAERPKGSFSTLEIQRTEQGDSAMYLCASSRGEGWASGYTFGSGTRLTVV.

The chain has TRBV7-2 and TRBJ1-2; 9 bases agree with TRBD1. Looked up from germline, CDR1 is SGHTA and CDR2 is FQGNSA. The CDR3 totals 15 residues. The J segment lost 5 bases and the V segment lost 5 bases, leaving 9 bases of the junction unmatched. The CDR3 reads CASSPGDRAHYGYTF. CDR3 DNA sequence: TGTGCCAGCAGCCCCGGGGACAGGGCTCATTATGGCTACACCTTC.

The chain combines TRBV7-9 with TRBJ1-1, with D possibly matching TRBD1 (5 bases). Germline CDR1 and CDR2: SEHNR and FQNEAQ (reference sequence). Trimming shortened V by 1 base and J by 0 bases, and 15 bases separated the two germline ends. This CDR3 has 17 residues. The CDR3 DNA reads as TGTGCCAGCAGCTTAGTATGGGGCCTGGGGATGAACACTGAAGCTTTCTTT. Its protein is CASSLVWGLGMNTEAFF.

The gene calls are TRBV14 and TRBJ2-1, with TRBD2 as a possible D gene (6 bases). With 4 bases removed from V and 8 bases from J, the gap between germline ends came to 9 bases. Germline CDR1 and CDR2: SGHDN and FVKESK. CDR3 length: 12 residues. The CDR3 reads CASSLKRDEQFF. The CDR3 nucleotides are TGTGCCAGCAGCCTAAAGCGGGATGAGCAGTTCTTC.

The V call is TRBV19, the J call TRBJ1-5, with 8 bases that match TRBD1. The V and J ends lost 5 bases and 9 bases, in that order; junction bases with no gene match: 15. The V gene's germline CDR1 is LNHDA and CDR2 SQIVND (reference sequence). The CDR3 is 16 residues long. CDR3 sequence (DNA): TGTGCCAGTAGTTTTTCGGGACAGGTGACCCATCGGCCCCAGCATTTT. Its translation is CASSFSGQVTHRPQHF.

The J gene is TRBJ1-3, the V gene TRBV7-3; the match to TRBD1 covers 7 bases. The V gene end was trimmed by 5 bases and the J gene end by 0 bases; junction bases not matched to a gene: 7. Per germline, CDR1 SGHTA and CDR2 FQGTGA. The CDR3 is 16 residues long. Here the CDR3 DNA reads TGTGCCAGCAGCCGGGACAGCTACTACTCTGGAAACACCATATATTTT. It yields the protein CASSRDSYYSGNTIYF.

This chain joins TRBV5-1 and TRBJ2-1; 12 nucleotides match TRBD2. V trimming: 5 bases; J trimming: 7 bases; junction bases outside the gene matches: 7. CDR3 length: 15 amino acids. From germline, CDR1 is SGHRS and CDR2 YFSETQ. CDR3 sequence: CASSKTSGSINEQFF. The DNA of the CDR3 is TGCGCCAGCAGTAAGACTAGCGGGAGTATTAATGAGCAGTTCTTC.

The chain joins TRBV7-9 to TRBJ2-2; TRBD1 agrees at 8 bases. After removal of 5 bases from V and 4 bases from J, the junction contained 6 bases not matched to a gene. Germline loops: CDR1 SEHNR, CDR2 FQNEAQ (reference sequence). CDR3 length: 15 amino acids. The CDR3 nucleotides are TGTGCCAGCAGCCGCGACAGGGGCGCCACCGGGGAGCTGTTTTTT. The encoded protein is CASSRDRGATGELFF.

This clone was counted a single time. V and J are TRBV25-1 and TRBJ1-1; TRBD1 matches 8 bases. Losses at the gene ends were 7 bases for V and 1 base for J; bases not matched to a gene: 5. The CDR3 is 14 amino acids. Germline V gene lookup returns CDR1 MGHDK and CDR2 SYGVNS. Here the CDR3 reads CASTRQGRNTEAFF. As DNA, the CDR3 is TGTGCCAGCACGCGACAGGGGAGGAACACTGAAGCTTTCTTT.

The CDR3 region is CASSLQGAGEQYF. CDR3 nucleotide sequence: TGTGCCAGCAGTTTACAGGGGGCCGGCGAGCAGTACTTC. V is TRBV27 and J is TRBJ2-7; 8 nucleotides align to TRBD1. The CDR3 length is 13 residues. Germline CDR1 is MNHEY and CDR2 is SMNVEV (reference sequence). Germline trimming cut 2 bases from V and 6 bases from J; bases unmatched to any gene: 3.

The gene calls are TRBV9 and TRBJ2-5; 10 bases match TRBD2. The CDR3 loop spans 16 amino acids. Unmatched junction bases numbered 5, after V lost 2 bases and J lost 1 base. Germline V gene sequence: CDR1 SGDLS, CDR2 YYNGEE. The CDR3 DNA reads TGTGCCAGCAGCGTTGGAGCGGGGGGGCCCCAAGAGACCCAGTACTTC. The encoded protein is CASSVGAGGPQETQYF.

The chain uses TRBV27 and TRBJ1-5; maybe TRBD1 (5 bases). The CDR3 consists of 15 residues. Germline lookup yields CDR1 MNHEY and CDR2 SMNVEV (reference sequence). Trimming shortened V by 0 bases and J by 7 bases, and 13 bases separated the two germline ends. CDR3 DNA: TGTGCCAGCAGTTTATCAGGGAGGGGCCGGCAGCCCCAGCATTTT. This translates into CASSLSGRGRQPQHF.

The chain has TRBV15 and TRBJ2-3; D ambiguous. Germline lookup yields CDR1 LNHNV and CDR2 YYDKDF (reference sequence). The V end lost 0 bases, the J end lost 2 bases, and 6 bases lay between the germline ends. This CDR3 has 14 residues. The CDR3 is CATSRDPHTDTQYF. CDR3 nucleotide sequence: TGTGCCACCAGCAGAGATCCCCACACAGATACGCAGTATTTT.

V usage is TRBV10-3 and J usage is TRBJ2-7, with 8 bases fitting TRBD1. Germline CDR1 is ENHRY and CDR2 is SYGVKD. After removal of 8 bases from V and 1 base from J, the junction contained 10 bases not matched to a gene. CDR3 length: 15 residues. For the CDR3, the DNA is TGTGCCATCGCCTCCGACAGGGGCGAATCCTACGAGCAGTACTTC. Its translation is CAIASDRGESYEQYF.

This chain links TRBV6-5 with TRBJ1-4; 7 bases match TRBD1. Germline assignment: CDR1 MNHEY and CDR2 SVGAGI. This CDR3 is built from 15 residues. V lost 2 bases, J lost 8 bases, and 8 bases stayed unmatched. Here the CDR3 reads CASSYLQGRREKLFF. The CDR3 DNA is TGTGCCAGCAGTTACCTACAGGGGCGTAGGGAAAAACTGTTTTTT.

On this clone itself: This clone may be a read error of a much larger clone one base away. The identical CDR3 is also encoded by other nucleotide sequences in the sample. This sequence joins TRBV4-3 and TRBJ1-3; 8 nucleotides line up with TRBD1. The CDR3 runs to 16 residues. Germline V gives CDR1 LGHNA, CDR2 YSLEER. CDR3 sequence (DNA): TGCGCCAGCAGCCAAGATCCCGGACAGGGAGGAAACACCATATACTTT. Translating gives CASSQDPGQGGNTIYF.